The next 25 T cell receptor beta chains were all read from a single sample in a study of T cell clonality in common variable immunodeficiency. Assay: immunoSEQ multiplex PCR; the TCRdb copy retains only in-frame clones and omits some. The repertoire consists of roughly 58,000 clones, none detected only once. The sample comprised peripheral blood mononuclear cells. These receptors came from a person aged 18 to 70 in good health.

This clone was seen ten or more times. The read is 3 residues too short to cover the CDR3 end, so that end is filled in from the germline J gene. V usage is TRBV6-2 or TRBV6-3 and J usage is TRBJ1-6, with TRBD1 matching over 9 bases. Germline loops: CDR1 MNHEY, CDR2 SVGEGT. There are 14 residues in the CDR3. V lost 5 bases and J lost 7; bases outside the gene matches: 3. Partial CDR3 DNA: TGTGCCAGCAGTGGGGACAGGGCGAATTCACCC. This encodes CASSGDRANSP. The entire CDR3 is CASSGDRANSPLHF.

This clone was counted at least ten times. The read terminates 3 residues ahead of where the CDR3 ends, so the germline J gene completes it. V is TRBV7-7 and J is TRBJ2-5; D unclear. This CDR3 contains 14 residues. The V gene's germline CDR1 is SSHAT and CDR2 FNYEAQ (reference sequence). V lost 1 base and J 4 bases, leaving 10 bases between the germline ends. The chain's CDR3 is CASSLGPRRETQYF. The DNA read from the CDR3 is TGTGCCAGCAGCTTAGGACCCAGGAGAGAGACC. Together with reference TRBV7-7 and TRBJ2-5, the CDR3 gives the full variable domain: GAGVSQSPRYKVTKRGQDVTLRCDPISSHATLYWYQQALGQGPEFLTYFNYEAQPDKSGLPSDRFSAERPEGSISTLTIQRTEQRDSAMYRCASSLGPRRETQYFGPGTRLLVL.

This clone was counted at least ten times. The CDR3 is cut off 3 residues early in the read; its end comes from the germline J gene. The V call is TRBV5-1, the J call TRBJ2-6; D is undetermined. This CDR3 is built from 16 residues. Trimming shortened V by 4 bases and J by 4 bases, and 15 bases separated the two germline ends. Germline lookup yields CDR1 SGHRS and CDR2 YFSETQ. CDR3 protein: CASSQVWASGANVLTF. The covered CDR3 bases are TGCGCCAGCAGCCAAGTTTGGGCATCCGGGGCCAACGTC.

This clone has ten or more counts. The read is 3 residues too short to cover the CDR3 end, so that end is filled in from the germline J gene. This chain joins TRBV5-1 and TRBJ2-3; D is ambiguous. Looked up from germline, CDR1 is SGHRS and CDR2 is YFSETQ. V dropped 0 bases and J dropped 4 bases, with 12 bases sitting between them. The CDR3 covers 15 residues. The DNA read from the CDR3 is TGCGCCAGCAGCTTGGTTAGTATTGAGTCAGATACG. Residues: CASSLVSIESDT. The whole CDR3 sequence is CASSLVSIESDTQYF.

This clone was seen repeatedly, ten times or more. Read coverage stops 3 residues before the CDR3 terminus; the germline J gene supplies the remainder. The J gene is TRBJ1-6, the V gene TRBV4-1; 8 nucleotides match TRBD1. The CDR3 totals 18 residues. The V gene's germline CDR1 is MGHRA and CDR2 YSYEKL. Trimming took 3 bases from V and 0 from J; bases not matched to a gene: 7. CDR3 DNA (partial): TGCGCCAGCAGCCATCCGGGACAGGCTGGCTCCTATAATTCACCC. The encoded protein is CASSHPGQAGSYNSP. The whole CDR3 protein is CASSHPGQAGSYNSPLHF.

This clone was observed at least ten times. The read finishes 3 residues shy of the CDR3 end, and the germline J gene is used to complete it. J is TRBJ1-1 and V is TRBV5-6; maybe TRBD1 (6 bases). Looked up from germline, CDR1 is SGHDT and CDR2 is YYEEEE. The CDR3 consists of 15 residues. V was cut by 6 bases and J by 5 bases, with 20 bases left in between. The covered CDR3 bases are TGTGCCAGCACAAGCGAAAGGGGGAGAGGGACTGAA. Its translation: CASTSERGRGTE. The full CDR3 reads CASTSERGRGTEAFF.

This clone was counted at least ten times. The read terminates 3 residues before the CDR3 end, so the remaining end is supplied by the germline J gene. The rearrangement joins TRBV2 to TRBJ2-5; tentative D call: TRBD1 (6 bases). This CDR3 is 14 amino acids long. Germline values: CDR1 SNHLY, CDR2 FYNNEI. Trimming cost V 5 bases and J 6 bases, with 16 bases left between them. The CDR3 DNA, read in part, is TGTGCCAGCAGTCTCCGGGACAACAAAAAGACC. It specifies CASSLRDNKKT. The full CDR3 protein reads CASSLRDNKKTQYF.

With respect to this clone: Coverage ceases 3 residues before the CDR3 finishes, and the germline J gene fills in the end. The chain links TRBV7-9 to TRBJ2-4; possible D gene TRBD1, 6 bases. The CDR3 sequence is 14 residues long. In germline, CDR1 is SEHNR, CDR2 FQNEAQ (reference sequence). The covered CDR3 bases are TGTGCCAGCAGCTTAGGGACAGCAGACTATGGT. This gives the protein CASSLGTADYG. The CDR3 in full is CASSLGTADYGQYF.

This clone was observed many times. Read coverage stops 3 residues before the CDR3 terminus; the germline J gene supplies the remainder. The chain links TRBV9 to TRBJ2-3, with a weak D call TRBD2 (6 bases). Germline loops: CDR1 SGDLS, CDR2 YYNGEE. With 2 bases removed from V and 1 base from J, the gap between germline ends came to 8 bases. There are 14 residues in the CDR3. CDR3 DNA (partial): TGTGCCAGCAGCGTTAGCGGAGGCACAGATACG. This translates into CASSVSGGTDT. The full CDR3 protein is CASSVSGGTDTQYF.

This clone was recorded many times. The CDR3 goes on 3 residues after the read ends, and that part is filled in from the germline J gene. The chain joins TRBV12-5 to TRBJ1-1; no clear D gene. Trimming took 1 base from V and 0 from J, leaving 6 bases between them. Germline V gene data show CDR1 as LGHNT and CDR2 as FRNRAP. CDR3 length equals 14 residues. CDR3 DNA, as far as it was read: TGTGCTAGTGGTTTGGACAGTCTGAACACTGAA. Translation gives CASGLDSLNTE. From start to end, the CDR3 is CASGLDSLNTEAFF.

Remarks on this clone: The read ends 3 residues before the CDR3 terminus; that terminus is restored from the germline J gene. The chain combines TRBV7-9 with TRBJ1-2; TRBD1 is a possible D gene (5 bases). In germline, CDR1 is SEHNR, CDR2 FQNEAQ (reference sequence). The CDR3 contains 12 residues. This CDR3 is CASSKGEYDYTF. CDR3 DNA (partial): TGTGCCAGCAGTAAAGGGGAGTACGAC.

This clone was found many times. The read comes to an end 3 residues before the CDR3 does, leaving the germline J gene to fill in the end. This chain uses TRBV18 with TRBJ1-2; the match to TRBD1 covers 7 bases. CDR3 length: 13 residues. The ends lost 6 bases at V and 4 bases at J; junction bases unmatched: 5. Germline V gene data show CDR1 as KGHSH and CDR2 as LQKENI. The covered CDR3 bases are TGTGCCAGCTCCTCGGGACAGCCCTATGGC. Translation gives CASSSGQPYG. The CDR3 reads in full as CASSSGQPYGYTF.

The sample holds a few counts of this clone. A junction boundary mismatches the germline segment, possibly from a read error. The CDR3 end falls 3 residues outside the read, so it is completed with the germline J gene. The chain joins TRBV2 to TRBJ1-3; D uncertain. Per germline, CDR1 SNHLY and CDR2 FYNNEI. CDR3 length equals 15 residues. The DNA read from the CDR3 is TGTGCCAGCACGCCAACGGTGGTGGCGGGAAACATC. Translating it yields CASTPTVVAGNI. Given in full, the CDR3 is CASTPTVVAGNIIYF. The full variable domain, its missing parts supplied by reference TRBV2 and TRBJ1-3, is EPEVTQTPSHQVTQMGQEVILRCVPISNHLYFYWYRQILGQKVEFLVSFYNNEISEKSEIFDDQFSVERPDGSNFTLKIRSTKLEDSAMYFCASTPTVVAGNIIYFGEGSWLTVV.

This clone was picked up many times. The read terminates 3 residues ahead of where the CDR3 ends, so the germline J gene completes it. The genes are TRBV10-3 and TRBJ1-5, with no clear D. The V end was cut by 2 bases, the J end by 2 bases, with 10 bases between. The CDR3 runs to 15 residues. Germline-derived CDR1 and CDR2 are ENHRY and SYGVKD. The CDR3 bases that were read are TGTGCCATCAGTGAGGAAGGGCTGGGCAATCAGCCC. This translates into CAISEEGLGNQP. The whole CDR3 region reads CAISEEGLGNQPQHF.

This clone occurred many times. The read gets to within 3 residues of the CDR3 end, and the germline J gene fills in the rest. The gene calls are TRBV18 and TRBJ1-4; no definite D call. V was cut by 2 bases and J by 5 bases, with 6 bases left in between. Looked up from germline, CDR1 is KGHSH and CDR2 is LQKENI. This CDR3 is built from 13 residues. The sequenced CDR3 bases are TGTGCCAGCTCACCAGGGCAGAATGAAAAA. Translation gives CASSPGQNEK. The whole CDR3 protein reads CASSPGQNEKLFF.

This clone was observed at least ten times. The covered CDR3 bases are TGCGCCAGCAAGGACAGGGGGCAGGACACCGGGGAG. It translates to CASKDRGQDTGE. The complete CDR3 protein is CASKDRGQDTGELFF. The chain uses TRBV5-1 and TRBJ2-2, with 11 nucleotides matching TRBD1. The CDR3 end is not reached by the read, which stops 3 residues before it; the germline J gene fills it in. The germline CDR1 and CDR2 sequences are SGHRS and YFSETQ. Losses at the gene ends were 6 bases for V and 3 bases for J; bases not matched to a gene: 4. The CDR3 is made up of 15 amino acids.

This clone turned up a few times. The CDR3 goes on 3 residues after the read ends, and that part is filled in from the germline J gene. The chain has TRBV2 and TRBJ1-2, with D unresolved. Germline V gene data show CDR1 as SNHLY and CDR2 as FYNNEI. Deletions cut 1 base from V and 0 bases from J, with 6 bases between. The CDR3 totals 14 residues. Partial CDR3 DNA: TGTGCCAGCAGTGAAGGGCCACCTAACTATGGC. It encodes CASSEGPPNYG. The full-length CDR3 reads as CASSEGPPNYGYTF.

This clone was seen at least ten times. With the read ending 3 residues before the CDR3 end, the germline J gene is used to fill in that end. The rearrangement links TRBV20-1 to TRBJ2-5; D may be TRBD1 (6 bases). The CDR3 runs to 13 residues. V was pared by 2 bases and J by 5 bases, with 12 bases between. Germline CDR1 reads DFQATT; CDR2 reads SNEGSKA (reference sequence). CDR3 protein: CSARPTGQETQYF. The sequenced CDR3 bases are TGCAGTGCTAGACCCACAGGGCAGGAGACC.

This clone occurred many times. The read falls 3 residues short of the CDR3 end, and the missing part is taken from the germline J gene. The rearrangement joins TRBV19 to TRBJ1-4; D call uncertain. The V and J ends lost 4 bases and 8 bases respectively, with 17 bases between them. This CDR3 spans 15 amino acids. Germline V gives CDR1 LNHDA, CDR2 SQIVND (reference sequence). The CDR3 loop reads CASSKHVEGDEKLFF. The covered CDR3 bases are TGTGCCAGTAGTAAACACGTGGAGGGCGACGAAAAA.

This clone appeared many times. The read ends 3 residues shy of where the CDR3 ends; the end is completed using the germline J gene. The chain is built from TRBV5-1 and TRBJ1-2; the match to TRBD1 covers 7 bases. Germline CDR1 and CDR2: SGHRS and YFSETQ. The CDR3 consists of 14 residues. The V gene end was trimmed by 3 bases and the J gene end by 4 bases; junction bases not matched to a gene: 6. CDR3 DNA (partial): TGCGCCAGCAGCTCCCGGGACAGATTCTATGGC. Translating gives CASSSRDRFYG. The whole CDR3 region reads CASSSRDRFYGYTF. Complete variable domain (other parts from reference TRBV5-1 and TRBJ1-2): KAGVTQTPRYLIKTRGQQVTLSCSPISGHRSVSWYQQTPGQGLQFLFEYFSETQRNKGNFPGRFSGRQFSNSRSEMNVSTLELGDSALYLCASSSRDRFYGYTFGSGTRLTVV.

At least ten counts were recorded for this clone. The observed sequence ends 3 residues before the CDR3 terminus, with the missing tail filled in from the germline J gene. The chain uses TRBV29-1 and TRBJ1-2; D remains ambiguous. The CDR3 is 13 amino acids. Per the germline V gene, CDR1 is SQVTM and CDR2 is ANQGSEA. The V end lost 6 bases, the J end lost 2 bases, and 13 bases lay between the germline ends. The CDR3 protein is CSVDRRVNYGYTF. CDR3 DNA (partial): TGCAGCGTGGACCGGCGGGTGAACTATGGC.

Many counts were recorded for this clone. The CDR3 bases that were read are TGCGCCAGCAGCCTCGCCGGGACAGACCAAGAGACC. Amino acid sequence: CASSLAGTDQET. The full CDR3 reads CASSLAGTDQETQYF. The chain is built from TRBV5-1 and TRBJ2-5, with TRBD1 identical over 7 bases. Read sequence stops 3 residues before the CDR3 end, and the germline J gene provides the missing end. CDR1 SGHRS and CDR2 YFSETQ come from the germline V gene. The CDR3 loop spans 15 amino acids. The junction had 6 bases not matched to a gene; V was cut back by 4 bases and J by 0 bases.

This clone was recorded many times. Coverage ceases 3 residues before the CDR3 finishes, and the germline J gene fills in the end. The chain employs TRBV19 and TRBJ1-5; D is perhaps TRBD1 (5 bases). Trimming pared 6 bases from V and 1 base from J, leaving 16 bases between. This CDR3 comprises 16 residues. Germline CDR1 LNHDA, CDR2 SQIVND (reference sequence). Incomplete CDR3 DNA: TGTGCCAGTAGCGCAGGGTCCCTTTTGAGCAATCAGCCC. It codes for CASSAGSLLSNQP. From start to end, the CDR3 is CASSAGSLLSNQPQHF.

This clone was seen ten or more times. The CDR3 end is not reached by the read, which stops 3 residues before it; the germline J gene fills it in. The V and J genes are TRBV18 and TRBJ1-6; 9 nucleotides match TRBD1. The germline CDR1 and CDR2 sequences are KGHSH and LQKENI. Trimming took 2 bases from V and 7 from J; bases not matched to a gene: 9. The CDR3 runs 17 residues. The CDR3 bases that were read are TGTGCCAGCTCACCATATGGGGACAGGGCGAGCAATTCACCC. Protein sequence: CASSPYGDRASNSP. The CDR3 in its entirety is CASSPYGDRASNSPLHF. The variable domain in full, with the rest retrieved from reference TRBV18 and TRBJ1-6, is NAGVMQNPRHLVRRRGQEARLRCSPMKGHSHVYWYRQLPEEGLKFMVYLQKENIIDESGMPKERFSAEFPKEGPSILRIQQVVRGDSAAYFCASSPYGDRASNSPLHFGNGTRLTVT.

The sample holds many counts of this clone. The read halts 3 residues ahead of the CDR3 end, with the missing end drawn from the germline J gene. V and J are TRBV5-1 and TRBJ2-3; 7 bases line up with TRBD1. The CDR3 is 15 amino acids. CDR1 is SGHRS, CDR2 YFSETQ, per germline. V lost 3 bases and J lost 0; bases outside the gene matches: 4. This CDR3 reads CASSYGTASTDTQYF. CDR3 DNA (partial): TGCGCCAGCAGCTACGGGACAGCTAGCACAGATACG.